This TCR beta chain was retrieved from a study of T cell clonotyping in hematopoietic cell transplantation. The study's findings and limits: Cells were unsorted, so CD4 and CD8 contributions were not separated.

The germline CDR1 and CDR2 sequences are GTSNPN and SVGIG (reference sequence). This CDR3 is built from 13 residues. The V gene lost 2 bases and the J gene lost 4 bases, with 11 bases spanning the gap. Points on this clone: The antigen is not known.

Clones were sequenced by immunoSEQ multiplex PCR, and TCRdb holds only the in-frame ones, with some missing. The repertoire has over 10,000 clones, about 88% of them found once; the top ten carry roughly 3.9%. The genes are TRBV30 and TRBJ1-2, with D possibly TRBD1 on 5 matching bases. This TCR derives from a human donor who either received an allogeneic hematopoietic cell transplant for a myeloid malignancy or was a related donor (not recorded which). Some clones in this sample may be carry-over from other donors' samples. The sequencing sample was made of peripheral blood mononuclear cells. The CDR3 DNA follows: TGTGCCTGGAGTCGCACAGGAAGCTATGGCTACACCTTC. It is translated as CAWSRTGSYGYTF. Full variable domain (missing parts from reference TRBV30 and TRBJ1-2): SQTIHQWPATLVQPVGSPLSLECTVEGTSNPNLYWYRQAAGRGLQLLFYSVGIGQISSEVPQNLSASRPQDRQFILSSKKLLLSDSGFYLCAWSRTGSYGYTFGSGTRLTVV.